The source of this T cell receptor beta chain is a study of Graves' ophthalmopathy and Graves' hyperthyroidism. Amplified TCR beta CDR3 regions were obtained using RNA transcripts as template. HTBI primers were employed in first-round RT-PCR, then a second-round multiplex PCR followed. TCRdb reanalysed the multiplex PCR reads using MiXCR and keeps one entry per CDR3 protein. The table shows around 1.1 million distinct CDR3 sequences, with roughly two fifths occurring only once. V lost 5 bases to trimming and J lost 5 bases; unmatched junction nucleotides: 8. This CDR3 contains 15 residues. The receptor comes from an adult man with Graves' hyperthyroidism. The chain links TRBV12-3 or TRBV12-4 to TRBJ2-7; 11 bases line up with TRBD2. Sequenced material: peripheral blood or thyroid tissue (not recorded which). CDR3 protein: CASSVSGRAEDEQYF. CDR3 in DNA: TGTGCCAGCAGTGTTAGCGGGAGGGCCGAGGACGAGCAGTACTTC.